These 27 T cell receptor beta chains were all obtained from the same sample, sequenced in a study of Graves' ophthalmopathy and Graves' hyperthyroidism. Scientists amplified the TCR beta CDR3 regions from RNA transcripts. Amplification began with first-round RT-PCR using HTBI primers, then second-round multiplex PCR was performed. TCRdb called the multiplex PCR reads again in MiXCR, with one record for every CDR3 protein. This table has approximately 700,000 distinct CDR3 sequences, around 40% appearing once. Sequenced: peripheral blood. These receptor sequences come from an adult man with Graves' ophthalmopathy.

This clonotype was recorded a few times. DNA of the CDR3: TGTGCCAGCAGCAAAACAGGGTTCGAGCAGTACTTC. Its translation is CASSKTGFEQYF. The V call is TRBV7-9, the J call TRBJ2-7; a possible D gene is TRBD1 (6 bases). V was trimmed by 5 bases and J by 6 bases, leaving 11 bases between them. The germline CDR1 and CDR2 sequences are SEHNR and FQNEAQ (reference sequence). The CDR3 loop spans 12 amino acids.

This clonotype was recorded at least ten times. This chain joins TRBV7-9 and TRBJ1-3; D possibly corresponds to TRBD1 (6 bases). The V end was cut by 4 bases, the J end by 0 bases, with 16 bases between. Per germline, CDR1 SEHNR and CDR2 FQNEAQ (reference sequence). This CDR3 is built from 17 residues. CDR3 DNA: TGTGCCAGCAGCTCCGGACAGCCGCTAACCTCTGGAAACACCATATATTTT. Translation gives CASSSGQPLTSGNTIYF.

This clonotype was picked up a small number of times. The chain employs TRBV9 and TRBJ1-4, with D perhaps TRBD1 (6 bases). Trimming took 3 bases from V and 0 from J, leaving 12 bases between them. Germline V CDR1 and CDR2: SGDLS, YYNGEE. The CDR3 covers 16 residues. The CDR3 is CASSAGQIATNEKLFF. The CDR3 DNA reads as TGTGCCAGCAGCGCCGGACAGATAGCAACTAATGAAAAACTGTTTTTT.

This clonotype was recorded only once. Since no conserved phenylalanine or tryptophan closes the CDR3, a read error is the likely cause. Because the CDR3's place on the DNA is in doubt, the DNA is left out and the CDR3 is given as listed by TCRdb. The chain is built from TRBV29-1 and TRBJ2-5; TRBD2, the table's D call, lacks a check against the DNA. The CDR3 is 12 residues long, ends included. Germline CDR1 SQVTM, CDR2 ANQGSEA. Here the CDR3 reads CSVAGLAGALNT.

This clonotype has ten or more counts. The genes are TRBV2 and TRBJ2-3; D is possibly TRBD2 (6 bases). Germline lookup yields CDR1 SNHLY and CDR2 FYNNEI. The CDR3 totals 13 residues. Trimming cost V 6 bases and J 4 bases, with 11 bases left between them. CDR3 region: CASSGSLADTQYF. Written as DNA, the CDR3 is TGTGCCAGCAGCGGGAGTCTCGCAGATACGCAGTATTTT.

The V call is TRBV9, the J call TRBJ1-2, with TRBD1 identical over 9 bases. V shed 4 bases, J shed 8 bases, and the junction held 9 bases outside the gene matches. CDR1 and CDR2 (germline): SGDLS, YYNGEE. The CDR3 is 14 amino acids. The CDR3 sequence is CASSQIGTGKGYTF. As DNA, the CDR3 is TGTGCCAGCAGCCAAATTGGGACAGGGAAGGGCTACACCTTC.

The chain links TRBV12-3 or TRBV12-4 to TRBJ1-1; the D is unclear. The ends were cut back, 8 bases at V and 4 bases at J, with 17 bases in the middle. The CDR3 sequence is 14 residues long. The CDR3 DNA reads as TGTGCCAGCTCAGCGCGGGGTATCGGCACTGAAGCTTTCTTT. This translates into CASSARGIGTEAFF.

This rearrangement joins TRBV20-1 to TRBJ2-7, with D possibly being TRBD1 or TRBD2 (5 bases each). The CDR3 sequence is 14 residues long. Germline V gene sequence: CDR1 DFQATT, CDR2 SNEGSKA (reference sequence). V was cut by 6 bases and J by 0 bases, with 15 bases left in between. The CDR3 sequence: CSAGPGRSSYEQYF. The CDR3, as DNA: TGCAGTGCCGGGCCGGGGCGGAGCTCCTACGAGCAGTACTTC.

V gene TRBV20-1 combines with J gene TRBJ1-5; tentative D call: TRBD1 (5 bases). The CDR3 loop spans 14 amino acids. Germline lookup yields CDR1 DFQATT and CDR2 SNEGSKA (reference sequence). The V and J ends lost 4 bases and 6 bases respectively, with 16 bases between them. The CDR3 nucleotides are TGCAGTGCTATGCGGGACCATACCGGTCAGCCCCAGCATTTT. Its translation is CSAMRDHTGQPQHF.

The chain recombines TRBV10-3 with TRBJ2-7; possible D gene TRBD2, 6 bases. In germline, CDR1 is ENHRY, CDR2 SYGVKD. The CDR3 covers 12 residues. V lost 5 bases and J 6 bases, leaving 11 bases between the germline ends. In DNA form, the CDR3 reads TGTGCCATCAGTTCAGGGACTGGCGAGCAGTACTTC. This codes for CAISSGTGEQYF.

This clonotype has a single count. V usage is TRBV10-3 and J usage is TRBJ1-3, with D tentatively TRBD1 (6 bases). Germline CDR1 is ENHRY and CDR2 is SYGVKD. With 10 bases removed from V and 8 bases from J, the gap between germline ends came to 24 bases. CDR3 length equals 15 residues. The CDR3 bases are TGTGCCACCGGACAGCAGTCTAACTATGGCTACACCATATATTTT. Its protein is CATGQQSNYGYTIYF.

This clonotype has only one observation. The chain links TRBV19 to TRBJ2-5, with D tentatively TRBD1 (6 bases). Germline CDR1 is LNHDA and CDR2 is SQIVND (reference sequence). Trimming took 4 bases from V and 6 from J, leaving 12 bases between them. This CDR3 region has 13 residues. CDR3 DNA sequence: TGTGCCAGTAGTAAGTGGGGGCAAAAGACCCAGTACTTC. Translation gives CASSKWGQKTQYF.

In regard to this clonotype: One base away lies a much larger clone, so this may be a sequencing read error. The conserved final phenylalanine or tryptophan is absent from the CDR3, which likely points to a read error. The chain couples TRBV20-1 to TRBJ2-5; TRBD1 agrees at 7 bases. Germline V gene lookup returns CDR1 DFQATT and CDR2 SNEGSKA (reference sequence). V shed 6 bases and J 4 bases; nucleotides not matched to a gene: 8. The CDR3 sequence is 13 residues long. The CDR3 spells CSAPGQWGETQYL. CDR3 bases: TGCAGTGCCCCGGGACAGTGGGGAGAGACCCAGTACCTC.

The chain employs TRBV10-3 and TRBJ1-2; 7 bases are a match to TRBD1. The ends lost 2 bases at V and 6 bases at J; junction bases unmatched: 0. Germline V gene data show CDR1 as ENHRY and CDR2 as SYGVKD. The CDR3 is 12 residues long. CDR3 protein: CAISEDRDGYTF. In DNA, the CDR3 is TGTGCCATCAGTGAGGACAGGGATGGCTACACCTTC.

This clonotype has just a few counts. The J gene is TRBJ2-7, the V gene TRBV13; TRBD1 matches 7 bases. Germline CDR1 is PRHDT and CDR2 is FYEKMQ (reference sequence). V trimming: 5 bases; J trimming: 3 bases; junction bases outside the gene matches: 10. The CDR3 has 15 amino acids. In DNA form, the CDR3 reads TGTGCCAGCAGCCACCGGACAGGAGACATCTACGAGCAGTACTTC. Its translation: CASSHRTGDIYEQYF. Drawing the rest from reference TRBV13 and TRBJ2-7, the complete variable domain is AAGVIQSPRHLIKEKRETATLKCYPIPRHDTVYWYQQGPGQDPQFLISFYEKMQSDKGSIPDRFSAQQFSDYHSELNMSSLELGDSALYFCASSHRTGDIYEQYFGPGTRLTVT.

This clonotype showed up just a few times. The genes are TRBV2 and TRBJ1-4, with D perhaps matching TRBD1 (6 bases). Germline V CDR1 and CDR2: SNHLY, FYNNEI. The V end was cut by 5 bases, the J end by 8 bases, with 9 bases between. This CDR3 contains 12 residues. The CDR3 DNA sequence: TGTGCCAGCAGTAGTCAGGGGGAAAAACTGTTTTTT. Its protein is CASSSQGEKLFF.

V is TRBV20-1 and J is TRBJ2-7; D uncertain. CDR1 and CDR2 (germline): DFQATT, SNEGSKA (reference sequence). The CDR3 loop spans 14 amino acids. The ends were cut back, 0 bases at V and 2 bases at J, with 11 bases in the middle. The CDR3 bases are TGCAGTGCTAGAGATCTGGGCATCGCCTACGAGCAGTACTTC. Its translation: CSARDLGIAYEQYF.

The chain joins TRBV24-1 to TRBJ1-5; D may be TRBD1 (5 bases). This CDR3 is built from 14 residues. Germline CDR1 is KGHDR and CDR2 is SFDVKD. Deletions cut 11 bases from V and 3 bases from J, with 16 bases between. The CDR3 DNA reads TGTGCCAGCAGGGCAGGCGGCAACAATCAGCCCCAGCATTTT. It codes for CASRAGGNNQPQHF.

This chain uses TRBV12-3 or TRBV12-4 with TRBJ2-6, with D uncertain. This CDR3 is built from 15 residues. V was trimmed by 4 bases and J by 2 bases, leaving 9 bases between them. CDR3 protein: CASSSNKPGANVLTF. CDR3 DNA sequence: TGTGCCAGCAGTTCAAACAAACCTGGGGCCAACGTCCTGACTTTC.

This clonotype was seen at least ten times. The rearrangement links TRBV6-5 to TRBJ1-4; D might be TRBD1 (5 bases). The CDR3 runs 12 residues. V was trimmed by 5 bases and J by 8 bases, leaving 9 bases between them. Germline CDR1 reads MNHEY; CDR2 reads SVGAGI. The chain's CDR3 is CASSQGREKLFF. In DNA form, the CDR3 reads TGTGCCAGCAGTCAGGGAAGGGAAAAACTGTTTTTT.

The chain recombines TRBV29-1 with TRBJ1-2; D possibly corresponds to TRBD1 (5 bases). The CDR3 loop spans 11 amino acids. Trimming removed 6 bases from V and 7 bases from J, with 12 bases in between. The V gene's germline CDR1 is SQVTM and CDR2 ANQGSEA. The CDR3, as DNA: TGCAGCGTGGTACAGGATTTTGGCTACACCTTC. Translation gives CSVVQDFGYTF.

This chain connects TRBV19 to TRBJ1-5; 8 bases align to TRBD1. Unmatched junction bases numbered 12, after V lost 6 bases and J lost 5 bases. Germline loops: CDR1 LNHDA, CDR2 SQIVND (reference sequence). CDR3 length equals 16 residues. The CDR3 bases are TGTGCCAGTAGAAGGATGGTGGACAGGGATTATCAGCCCCAGCATTTT. As protein: CASRRMVDRDYQPQHF.

This clonotype was picked up a small number of times. The V call is TRBV12-3 or TRBV12-4, the J call TRBJ2-5; 7 positions agree with TRBD2. The CDR3 is made up of 14 amino acids. V shed 5 bases and J 4 bases; nucleotides not matched to a gene: 7. The CDR3 here is CASSTNRGVETQYF. For the CDR3, the DNA is TGTGCCAGCAGTACTAATCGGGGGGTAGAGACCCAGTACTTC.

V usage is TRBV7-8 and J usage is TRBJ1-6; no definite D call. Trimming took off 5 bases at V and 10 bases at J, with 12 bases between the two ends. Germline V gives CDR1 SGHVS, CDR2 FQNEAQ. The CDR3 sequence is 13 residues long. DNA for the CDR3: TGTGCCAGCAGCCAAGATGATACCTCACCCCTCCACTTT. It codes for CASSQDDTSPLHF.

There are a few counts of this clonotype. The chain joins TRBV15 to TRBJ2-3; D may be TRBD1 (6 bases). Germline CDR1 reads LNHNV; CDR2 reads YYDKDF (reference sequence). V lost 4 bases to trimming and J lost 4 bases, with 6 bases between them. This CDR3 has 12 residues. The CDR3 DNA follows: TGTGCCACCAGCAACAGGGCAGATACGCAGTATTTT. Protein: CATSNRADTQYF.

This clonotype turned up a few times. J is TRBJ2-5 and V is TRBV6-2 or TRBV6-3; TRBD2 might be the D (5 bases). The CDR3 covers 14 residues. Germline V lookup: CDR1 MNHEY, CDR2 SVGEGT. V gave up 7 bases and J gave up 2 bases, with 14 bases separating them. CDR3 DNA: TGTGCCAGCATCCCAAGTTCGGGGCAAGAGACCCAGTACTTC. Its translation is CASIPSSGQETQYF.

The J gene is TRBJ1-3, the V gene TRBV14; D is uncertain. The CDR3 consists of 17 residues. Germline loops: CDR1 SGHDN, CDR2 FVKESK. Trimming took off 2 bases at V and 0 bases at J, with 14 bases between the two ends. The DNA of the CDR3 is TGTGCCAGCAGCCAAATACTCCCAGGCGGCTCTGGAAACACCATATATTTT. Amino acids: CASSQILPGGSGNTIYF.